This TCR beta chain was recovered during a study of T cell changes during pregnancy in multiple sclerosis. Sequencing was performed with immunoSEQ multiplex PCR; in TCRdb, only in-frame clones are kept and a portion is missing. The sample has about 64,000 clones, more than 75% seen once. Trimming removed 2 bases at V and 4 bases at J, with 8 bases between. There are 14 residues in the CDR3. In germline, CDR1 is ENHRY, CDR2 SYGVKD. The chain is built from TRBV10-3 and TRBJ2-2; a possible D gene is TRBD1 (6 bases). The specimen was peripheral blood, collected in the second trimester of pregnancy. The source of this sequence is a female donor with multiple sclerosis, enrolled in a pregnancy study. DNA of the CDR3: TGTGCCATCAGTGAGGGCAGGGGCACCGGGGAGCTGTTTTTT. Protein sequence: CAISEGRGTGELFF.